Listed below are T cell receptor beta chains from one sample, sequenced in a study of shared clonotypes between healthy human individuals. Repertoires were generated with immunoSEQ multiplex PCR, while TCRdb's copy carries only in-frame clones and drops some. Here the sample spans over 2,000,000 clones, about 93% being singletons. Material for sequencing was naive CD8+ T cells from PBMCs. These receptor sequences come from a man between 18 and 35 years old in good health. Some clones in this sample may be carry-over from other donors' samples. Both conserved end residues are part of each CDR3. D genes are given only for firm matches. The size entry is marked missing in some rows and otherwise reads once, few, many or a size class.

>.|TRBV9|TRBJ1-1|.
CASSVELDIRVAEAFF
TGTGCCAGCAGCGTCGAATTGGACATAAGGGTTGCTGAAGCTTTCTTT
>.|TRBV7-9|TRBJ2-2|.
CASRSLQGPPNTGELFF
TGTGCCAGCAGATCATTACAGGGCCCTCCGAACACCGGGGAGCTGTTTTTT
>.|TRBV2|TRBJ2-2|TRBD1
CARSAGDRGFGGELFF
TGTGCCAGAAGCGCAGGGGACAGGGGATTCGGCGGGGAGCTGTTTTTT
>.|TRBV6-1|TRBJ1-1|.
CASSEIRTWNTEAFF
TGTGCCAGCAGTGAGATAAGGACGTGGAACACTGAAGCTTTCTTT
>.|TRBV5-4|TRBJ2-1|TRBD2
CASSPSGSYGNEQFF
TGTGCCAGCAGCCCTAGCGGGAGTTATGGAAATGAGCAGTTCTTC
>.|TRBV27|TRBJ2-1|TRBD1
CASSPRTGSSNEQFF
TGTGCCAGCAGTCCCAGGACAGGCTCTTCAAATGAGCAGTTCTTC
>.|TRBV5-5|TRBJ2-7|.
CASSPSYRGSPYEQYF
TGTGCCAGCAGCCCGAGTTATAGGGGGAGCCCCTACGAGCAGTACTTC
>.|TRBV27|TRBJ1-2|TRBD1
CASGLTPRQGPSYGYTF
TGTGCCAGCGGCCTTACCCCCCGACAGGGGCCTTCCTATGGCTACACCTTC
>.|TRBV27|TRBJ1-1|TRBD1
CASSLLGQEAFF
TGTGCCAGCAGTTTATTGGGACAGGAAGCTTTCTTT
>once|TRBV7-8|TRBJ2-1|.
CASSLAYLGNEQFF
TGTGCCAGCAGCTTAGCATACTTGGGGAATGAGCAGTTCTTC
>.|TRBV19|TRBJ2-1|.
CASSPTSGTGALDEQFF
TGTGCCAGTAGTCCGACTTCCGGGACTGGGGCGTTGGATGAGCAGTTCTTC
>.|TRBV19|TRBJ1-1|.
CASMDQPGGTTEAFF
TGTGCCAGTATGGACCAACCGGGTGGCACCACTGAAGCTTTCTTT
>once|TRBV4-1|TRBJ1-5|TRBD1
CASSQGGQGRWPQHF
TGCGCCAGCAGCCAAGGGGGACAGGGCCGTTGGCCCCAGCATTTT
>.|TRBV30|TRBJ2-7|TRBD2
CAWISTPEPGGLYEQYF
TGTGCCTGGATCTCCACCCCTGAGCCGGGAGGGCTTTACGAGCAGTACTTC
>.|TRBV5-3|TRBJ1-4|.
CARSFAGANEKLFF
TGTGCCAGAAGCTTCGCAGGGGCGAACGAAAAACTGTTTTTT
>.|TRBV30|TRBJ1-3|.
CAWSELQGFGVSGNTIYF
TGTGCCTGGAGTGAACTACAGGGATTTGGGGTCTCTGGAAACACCATATATTTT
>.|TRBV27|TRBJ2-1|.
CASSLSPGTRNEQFF
TGTGCCAGCAGTTTATCCCCCGGGACGAGGAATGAGCAGTTCTTC
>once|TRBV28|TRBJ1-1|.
CASRPGRLNTEAFF
TGTGCCAGCAGACCCGGACGTTTGAACACTGAAGCTTTCTTT
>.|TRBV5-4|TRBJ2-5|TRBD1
CASSHGTDQETQYF
TGTGCCAGCAGCCATGGGACAGATCAAGAGACCCAGTACTTC
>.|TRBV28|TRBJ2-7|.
CASSLYPPQKPHEQYF
TGTGCCAGCAGTTTATACCCGCCCCAGAAGCCTCACGAGCAGTACTTC
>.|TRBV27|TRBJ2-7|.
CASSFSSLGEQYF
TGTGCCAGCAGTTTTAGCAGCTTGGGCGAGCAGTACTTC
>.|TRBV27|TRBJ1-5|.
CASSLSGNNQPQHF
TGTGCCAGCAGTTTATCCGGAAACAATCAGCCCCAGCATTTT
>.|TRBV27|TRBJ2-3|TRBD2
CASSPSSGELTDTQYF
TGTGCCAGCAGTCCCAGTAGCGGGGAGCTCACAGATACGCAGTATTTT
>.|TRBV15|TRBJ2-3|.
CATSRAAALDTQYF
TGTGCCACCAGCAGGGCCGCTGCTCTGGATACGCAGTATTTT
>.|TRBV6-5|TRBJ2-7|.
CASSYFGGNYEQYF
TGTGCCAGCAGTTACTTTGGCGGAAACTACGAGCAGTACTTC
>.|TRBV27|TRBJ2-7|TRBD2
CASKGSGIEQYF
TGTGCCAGCAAAGGCAGCGGGATCGAGCAGTACTTC